The 21 T cell receptor beta chains reported below all come from one sample, sequenced in a study of blood T cell repertoires in COVID-19. The table came from immunoSEQ multiplex PCR; TCRdb's copy has only in-frame clones and leaves some out. The table includes approximately 70,000 clones, around 80% detected once. The sequencing sample was made of peripheral blood. Receptor source: an elderly woman with acute or convalescent COVID-19.

This clone was seen only a few times. This chain joins TRBV18 and TRBJ2-5; maybe TRBD2 (5 bases). Germline V gene data show CDR1 as KGHSH and CDR2 as LQKENI. The CDR3 runs 14 residues. Between the trimmed V and J ends, which lost 3 bases and 4 bases, there was a span of 12 bases. CDR3 region: CASSPLQRVETQYF. Written as DNA, the CDR3 is TGTGCCAGCTCACCCCTGCAGAGGGTAGAGACCCAGTACTTC.

This clone was detected once. The rearrangement links TRBV7-8 to TRBJ2-5; TRBD2 is a possible D gene (6 bases). Germline CDR1 and CDR2: SGHVS and FQNEAQ. V was cut by 5 bases and J by 2 bases, with 18 bases left in between. This CDR3 spans 16 amino acids. CDR3 protein: CASSRHRTRGQETQYF. The CDR3 DNA is TGTGCCAGCAGCCGCCATCGGACCCGGGGGCAAGAGACCCAGTACTTC.

The V gene is TRBV19, the J gene TRBJ1-5; 7 bases are shared with TRBD1. The CDR3 runs 14 residues. Unmatched junction bases numbered 3, after V lost 5 bases and J lost 2 bases. CDR1 and CDR2 (germline): LNHDA, SQIVND (reference sequence). The CDR3 region has the DNA TGTGCCAGTAGTTTACAGGGGCGCAATCAGCCCCAGCATTTT. Amino acids: CASSLQGRNQPQHF.

V usage is TRBV7-9 and J usage is TRBJ1-4; D unclear. V was clipped by 5 bases and J by 8 bases, with 18 bases between them. CDR3 length equals 15 residues. In germline, CDR1 is SEHNR, CDR2 FQNEAQ (reference sequence). For the CDR3, the DNA is TGTGCCAGCAGCCCGAAGACAAGGCTGGGCGAAAAACTGTTTTTT. Amino acid sequence: CASSPKTRLGEKLFF.

The chain employs TRBV7-6 and TRBJ2-7; TRBD2 agrees at 8 bases. Germline-derived CDR1 and CDR2 are SGHVS and FNYEAQ. The CDR3 covers 16 residues. The V and J ends lost 1 base and 4 bases, in that order; junction bases with no gene match: 9. The CDR3 protein is CASSLGPSGLMYEQYF. CDR3 sequence (DNA): TGTGCCAGCAGCTTAGGTCCTAGCGGGCTTATGTACGAGCAGTACTTC.

This rearrangement joins TRBV5-4 to TRBJ2-1; 9 positions match TRBD1. CDR1 and CDR2 from the germline V gene are SGHNT and YYREEE (reference sequence). V trimming: 1 base; J trimming: 2 bases; junction bases outside the gene matches: 1. The CDR3 loop spans 15 amino acids. The CDR3 spells CASSLRDRAYNEQFF. The CDR3 region has the DNA TGTGCCAGCAGCTTGAGGGACAGGGCCTACAATGAGCAGTTCTTC.

The chain employs TRBV2 and TRBJ1-3; no clear D gene. Trimming pared 2 bases from V and 0 bases from J, leaving 8 bases between. This CDR3 comprises 15 residues. Germline V lookup: CDR1 SNHLY, CDR2 FYNNEI. CDR3 residues: CASSELGDSGNTIYF. The CDR3 coding sequence is TGTGCCAGCAGTGAATTGGGAGACTCTGGAAACACCATATATTTT.

V gene TRBV7-9 combines with J gene TRBJ2-7, with a tentative D call TRBD1 (6 bases). Trimming stripped 3 bases from V and 2 bases from J, with 11 bases between. CDR1 is SEHNR and CDR2 is FQNEAQ in the germline V gene (reference sequence). The CDR3 extends over 14 amino acids. CDR3 coding DNA: TGTGCCAGCAGCTTCCCGAGGGGGACCTACGAGCAGTACTTC. The encoded protein is CASSFPRGTYEQYF.

This clone was counted between two and nine times. The genes are TRBV5-1 and TRBJ1-6; 7 positions match TRBD1. Germline CDR1 and CDR2: SGHRS and YFSETQ. V dropped 6 bases and J dropped 10; count of bases not matched to a gene: 16. This CDR3 is built from 16 residues. CDR3 region: CASKRTGTDKDSPLHF. The CDR3 DNA reads TGCGCCAGCAAACGAACCGGGACAGATAAAGACTCACCCCTCCACTTT.

The chain employs TRBV28 and TRBJ1-1, with D perhaps TRBD1 (6 bases). This CDR3 spans 13 amino acids. Germline V gene sequence: CDR1 MDHEN, CDR2 SYDVKM. Trimming shortened V by 3 bases and J by 4 bases, and 9 bases separated the two germline ends. Here the CDR3 DNA reads TGTGCCAGCAGTTTTCAGGGGCGCACTGAAGCTTTCTTT. This encodes CASSFQGRTEAFF.

The chain has TRBV24-1 and TRBJ2-3; possible D gene TRBD1, 5 bases. The V and J ends lost 0 bases and 0 bases respectively, with 9 bases between them. Germline loops: CDR1 KGHDR, CDR2 SFDVKD. The CDR3 has 16 amino acids. CDR3 sequence (DNA): TGTGCCACCAGTGATTTGAGGGGCGAGAGCACAGATACGCAGTATTTT. It specifies CATSDLRGESTDTQYF.

V and J are TRBV19 and TRBJ1-2; 9 bases map to TRBD1. This CDR3 has 13 amino acids. Unmatched junction bases numbered 4, after V lost 4 bases and J lost 7 bases. The germline V gene has CDR1 LNHDA and CDR2 SQIVND (reference sequence). This chain's CDR3 is CASSRQGESGYTF. The CDR3 coding sequence is TGTGCCAGTAGTAGACAGGGGGAATCTGGCTACACCTTC. The variable domain in full, completed from reference TRBV19 and TRBJ1-2, reads DGGITQSPKYLFRKEGQNVTLSCEQNLNHDAMYWYRQDPGQGLRLIYYSQIVNDFQKGDIAEGYSVSREKKESFPLTVTSAQKNPTAFYLCASSRQGESGYTFGSGTRLTVV.

The chain recombines TRBV5-1 with TRBJ2-7; the D is unclear. CDR3 length: 14 amino acids. Germline values: CDR1 SGHRS, CDR2 YFSETQ. V was clipped by 4 bases and J by 6 bases, with 17 bases between them. The CDR3 DNA follows: TGCGCCAGCAGCGCCTCACAGTCCCTCGGCGAGCAGTACTTC. Protein sequence: CASSASQSLGEQYF.

The chain carries TRBV5-1 and TRBJ1-2; D unresolved. Germline-derived CDR1 and CDR2 are SGHRS and YFSETQ. CDR3 length: 14 amino acids. V was trimmed by 1 base and J by 8 bases, leaving 15 bases between them. In DNA, the CDR3 is TGCGCCAGCAGCTTGCACCAGGAAGTTGAGGGCTACACCTTC. The encoded protein is CASSLHQEVEGYTF.

V and J are TRBV15 and TRBJ1-2, with D possibly matching TRBD1 (5 bases). The CDR3 sequence is 15 residues long. The V and J ends lost 5 bases and 4 bases respectively, with 17 bases between them. From germline, CDR1 is LNHNV and CDR2 YYDKDF (reference sequence). The CDR3 DNA reads as TGTGCCACCAGCGGCGTCGCGGAGGGACCCTATGGCTACACCTTC. As protein: CATSGVAEGPYGYTF. Looking up the rest from reference TRBV15 and TRBJ1-2 gives the full variable domain: DAMVIQNPRYQVTQFGKPVTLSCSQTLNHNVMYWYQQKSSQAPKLLFHYYDKDFNNEADTPDNFQSRRPNTSFCFLDIRSPGLGDTAMYLCATSGVAEGPYGYTFGSGTRLTVV.

The V call is TRBV28, the J call TRBJ1-1; unclear D gene. CDR3 length: 13 residues. Germline V gene data show CDR1 as MDHEN and CDR2 as SYDVKM. V lost 8 bases, J lost 5 bases, and 15 bases lay in between. The DNA of the CDR3 is TGTGCCAGCGATGAATATGGCGGGACTGAAGCTTTCTTT. Protein sequence: CASDEYGGTEAFF.

The V and J genes are TRBV5-1 and TRBJ1-1; D ambiguous. Per germline, CDR1 SGHRS and CDR2 YFSETQ. The CDR3 runs 13 residues. V lost 6 bases to trimming and J lost 1 base, with 10 bases between them. CDR3 protein: CASKEEANTEAFF. Written as DNA, the CDR3 is TGCGCCAGCAAGGAGGAGGCGAACACTGAAGCTTTCTTT.

The V call is TRBV3-1 (or the pseudogene TRBV3-2), the J call TRBJ1-5, with D maybe TRBD1 (5 bases). The CDR3 extends over 14 amino acids. Trimming shortened V by 4 bases and J by 9 bases, and 16 bases separated the two germline ends. Germline-derived CDR1 and CDR2 are LGHDT and YNNKEL (reference sequence). As DNA, the CDR3 is TGTGCCAGCAGCCCGCGACAGCTAATTGGGCCCCAGCATTTT. Encoded protein: CASSPRQLIGPQHF.

The rearrangement links TRBV7-3 to TRBJ2-7; 7 nucleotides agree with TRBD1. After removal of 5 bases from V and 0 bases from J, the junction contained 7 bases not matched to a gene. This CDR3 is 15 amino acids long. Germline V gene lookup returns CDR1 SGHTA and CDR2 FQGTGA. The CDR3 here is CASSKDRSTSYEQYF. The CDR3 bases are TGTGCCAGCAGCAAGGACAGGTCAACCTCCTACGAGCAGTACTTC.

The chain links TRBV6-5 to TRBJ1-1; possible D gene TRBD1, 5 bases. The germline CDR1 and CDR2 sequences are MNHEY and SVGAGI. V lost 5 bases and J 3 bases, leaving 13 bases between the germline ends. The CDR3 spans 14 residues. The CDR3 nucleotides are TGTGCCAGCAGTAGTTGGGACTCCGACACTGAAGCTTTCTTT. Its protein is CASSSWDSDTEAFF.

V and J are TRBV24-1 and TRBJ2-5; 9 bases match TRBD2. V lost 2 bases and J lost 5; bases outside the gene matches: 11. This CDR3 has 17 residues. Germline values: CDR1 KGHDR, CDR2 SFDVKD. CDR3 sequence reads: CATSDWTSAARGETQYF. The CDR3 bases are TGTGCCACCAGTGATTGGACTAGCGCGGCGCGGGGGGAGACCCAGTACTTC.